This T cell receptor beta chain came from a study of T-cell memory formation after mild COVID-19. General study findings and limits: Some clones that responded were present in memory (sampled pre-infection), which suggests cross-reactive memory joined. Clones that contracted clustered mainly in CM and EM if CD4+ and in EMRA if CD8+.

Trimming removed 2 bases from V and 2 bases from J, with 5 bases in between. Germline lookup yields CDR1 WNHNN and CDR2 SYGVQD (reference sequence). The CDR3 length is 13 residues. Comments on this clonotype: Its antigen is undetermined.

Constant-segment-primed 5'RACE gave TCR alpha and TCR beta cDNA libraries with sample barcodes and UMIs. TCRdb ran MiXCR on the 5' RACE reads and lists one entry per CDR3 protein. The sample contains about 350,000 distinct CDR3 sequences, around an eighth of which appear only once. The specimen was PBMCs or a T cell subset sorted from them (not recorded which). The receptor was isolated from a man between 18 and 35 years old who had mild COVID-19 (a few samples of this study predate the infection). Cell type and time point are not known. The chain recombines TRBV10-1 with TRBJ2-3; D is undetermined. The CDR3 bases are TGCGCCAGCAGTGAGGTACACACAGATACGCAGTATTTT. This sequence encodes CASSEVHTDTQYF.